A single sample gave rise to the 24 T cell receptor beta chains below, sequenced in a study of healthy donors' naive CD4 and CD8 T cells. Each TCR library used approximately 500 ng of total RNA and a linear amplification protocol. TCRdb processed the reads anew with MiXCR; each CDR3 protein has one entry. The top ten clones hold 2% to 2.5% of a sample with roughly 200,000 distinct CDR3 sequences, under 85% of them seen once. The source material was naive CD4+ and CD8+ T cells sorted from blood, pooled from several donors. The receptor set was obtained from a pool of human donors in good health; the sample pools cells from several healthy donors.

The rearrangement links TRBV6-1 to TRBJ2-3, with TRBD1 matching over 7 bases. V dropped 8 bases and J dropped 1; count of bases not matched to a gene: 12. This CDR3 contains 16 residues. Per the germline V gene, CDR1 is MNHNS and CDR2 is SASEGT. CDR3 residues: CASSALRQGGTDTQYF. The CDR3 region has the DNA TGTGCCAGCTCAGCCCTACGACAGGGCGGCACAGATACGCAGTATTTT.

This clonotype showed up just a few times. The gene calls are TRBV29-1 and TRBJ2-1, with D hard to call. CDR3 size: 11 residues. Germline values: CDR1 SQVTM, CDR2 ANQGSEA. Trimming left V 7 bases short and J 6 bases short, with 10 bases between. CDR3 nucleotides: TGCAGCGCACTGGCTTCCAATGAGCAGTTCTTC. Its protein product is CSALASNEQFF.

This clonotype was seen a single time. The rearrangement joins TRBV18 to TRBJ2-2; D remains ambiguous. Germline CDR1 KGHSH, CDR2 LQKENI. V dropped 3 bases and J dropped 15 bases, with 14 bases sitting between them. There are 12 residues in the CDR3. The CDR3 spells CASSPKSETVFF. The CDR3 bases are TGTGCCAGCTCACCGAAAAGTGAGACGGTGTTTTTT.

V and J are TRBV27 and TRBJ2-5; 8 bases line up with TRBD1. This CDR3 has 14 residues. The germline gives CDR1 MNHEY, CDR2 SMNVEV (reference sequence). The V gene end was trimmed by 2 bases and the J gene end by 4 bases; junction bases not matched to a gene: 3. The CDR3 coding sequence is TGTGCCAGCAGTTTAGGACAGGGAGGAGAGACCCAGTACTTC. This translates into CASSLGQGGETQYF.

The chain links TRBV6-1 to TRBJ1-1, with D tentatively TRBD1 (5 bases). Germline CDR1 is MNHNS and CDR2 is SASEGT. V lost 8 bases to trimming and J lost 4 bases, with 23 bases between them. CDR3 length: 16 amino acids. CDR3 loop: CASGKGKNSNPTEAFF. The CDR3 nucleotides are TGTGCCAGCGGGAAGGGGAAGAACTCTAACCCCACTGAAGCTTTCTTT.

The genes are TRBV27 and TRBJ2-1; a weak D match, TRBD2 (6 bases). Per germline, CDR1 MNHEY and CDR2 SMNVEV (reference sequence). V was trimmed by 2 bases and J by 2 bases, leaving 10 bases between them. The CDR3 length is 15 residues. As DNA, the CDR3 is TGTGCCAGCAGTTTAGGGGGGAGCCCCTACAATGAGCAGTTCTTC. Its protein product is CASSLGGSPYNEQFF.

The chain carries TRBV29-1 and TRBJ2-1; 9 bases map to TRBD1. Germline CDR1 is SQVTM and CDR2 is ANQGSEA. The V segment lost 3 bases and the J segment 1 base; nucleotides outside the gene matches: 4. The CDR3 runs to 15 residues. The CDR3 region is CSVERGTGSYNEQFF. The CDR3 DNA is TGCAGCGTTGAGCGGGGGACAGGGTCCTACAATGAGCAGTTCTTC.

This chain uses TRBV6-2 or TRBV6-3 with TRBJ2-5; 8 bases agree with TRBD1. The V gene end was trimmed by 0 bases and the J gene end by 5 bases; junction bases not matched to a gene: 8. The CDR3 is 16 amino acids. Germline-derived CDR1 and CDR2 are MNHEY and SVGEGT. Here the CDR3 DNA reads TGTGCCAGCAGTTACTCGATCGGGACAGGTCGGGAGACCCAGTACTTC. Amino acid sequence: CASSYSIGTGRETQYF.

This sequence joins TRBV29-1 and TRBJ2-3; 14 nucleotides align to TRBD2. CDR1 and CDR2 (germline): SQVTM, ANQGSEA. V trimming: 6 bases; J trimming: 5 bases; junction bases outside the gene matches: 16. This CDR3 is built from 18 residues. DNA of the CDR3: TGCAGCGTCTGGAATCGGACGACTAGCGGGAGGGGAAGAGATACGCAGTATTTT. Translated, it gives CSVWNRTTSGRGRDTQYF.

The chain links TRBV5-1 to TRBJ2-3; D is unresolved. This CDR3 comprises 13 residues. Trimming stripped 0 bases from V and 4 bases from J, with 6 bases between. The germline V gene has CDR1 SGHRS and CDR2 YFSETQ. CDR3 in amino acids: CASSLEVSDTQYF. The CDR3 DNA reads as TGCGCCAGCAGCTTGGAAGTCTCAGATACGCAGTATTTT.

V and J are TRBV15 and TRBJ2-7, with 7 bases aligning to TRBD1. The germline V gene encodes CDR1 LNHNV and CDR2 YYDKDF (reference sequence). The CDR3 spans 15 residues. V gave up 4 bases and J gave up 0 bases; unmatched junction bases: 6. Written as DNA, the CDR3 is TGTGCCACCAGCATCGGGCCAGGGGGCTCCTACGAGCAGTACGTC. This translates into CATSIGPGGSYEQYV.

The chain has TRBV30 and TRBJ2-7; D perhaps matches TRBD1 (6 bases). Germline CDR1 GTSNPN, CDR2 SVGIG (reference sequence). Trimming took 8 bases from V and 2 from J, leaving 13 bases between them. CDR3 length equals 12 residues. The DNA of the CDR3 is TGTGCCCAGATGACAGGACCCTACGAGCAGTACTTC. This sequence encodes CAQMTGPYEQYF.

This rearrangement joins TRBV19 to TRBJ2-1; TRBD2 matches 10 bases. The CDR3 extends over 17 amino acids. Germline CDR1 and CDR2: LNHDA and SQIVND (reference sequence). The V and J ends lost 1 base and 1 base, in that order; junction bases with no gene match: 4. Here the CDR3 reads CASSIASGRVSYNEQFF. The CDR3 nucleotides are TGTGCCAGTAGTATAGCCAGCGGGAGGGTATCCTACAATGAGCAGTTCTTC.

This clonotype was picked up a small number of times. V and J are TRBV19 and TRBJ1-3; D is unresolved. Germline V lookup: CDR1 LNHDA, CDR2 SQIVND (reference sequence). V gave up 4 bases and J gave up 0 bases, with 4 bases separating them. The CDR3 covers 13 residues. The CDR3 DNA is TGTGCCAGTAGTACTCTCTCTGGAAACACCATATATTTT. Translating it yields CASSTLSGNTIYF.

This rearrangement joins TRBV7-2 to TRBJ1-2; perhaps TRBD1 as D (5 bases). From germline, CDR1 is SGHTA and CDR2 FQGNSA. V was cut by 5 bases and J by 4 bases, with 14 bases left in between. The length of the CDR3 is 14 residues. In DNA form, the CDR3 reads TGTGCCAGCAGCATTACACAGGCACTCTATGGCTACACCTTC. Translation gives CASSITQALYGYTF.

This clonotype has only a few counts. The V gene is TRBV5-5, the J gene TRBJ2-5; TRBD2 matches at 11 bases. The V gene's germline CDR1 is SGHKS and CDR2 YYEKEE (reference sequence). The CDR3 totals 15 residues. J was trimmed by 2 bases and V by 6 bases; bases with no gene match: 6. CDR3 coding DNA: TGTGCCAGCATCGGGACTAGCGGTCCTCAAGAGACCCAGTACTTC. Translation: CASIGTSGPQETQYF. Full variable domain (outside the CDR3, taken from reference TRBV5-5 and TRBJ2-5): DAGVTQSPTHLIKTRGQQVTLRCSPISGHKSVSWYQQVLGQGPQFIFQYYEKEERGRGNFPDRFSARQFPNYSSELNVNALLLGDSALYLCASIGTSGPQETQYFGPGTRLLVL.

V and J are TRBV19 and TRBJ2-7; D possibly corresponds to TRBD2 (6 bases). Trimming shortened V by 0 bases and J by 4 bases, and 13 bases separated the two germline ends. The CDR3 contains 15 residues. The germline V gene has CDR1 LNHDA and CDR2 SQIVND (reference sequence). The CDR3 DNA reads as TGTGCCAGTAGTATAGATGAGGGAGGTCAATACGAGCAGTACTTC. Its protein product is CASSIDEGGQYEQYF.

The gene calls are TRBV29-1 and TRBJ1-1; D is uncertain. The V and J ends lost 7 bases and 4 bases respectively, with 16 bases between them. This CDR3 contains 13 residues. Per germline, CDR1 SQVTM and CDR2 ANQGSEA. CDR3: CSATNRGGTEAFF. As DNA, the CDR3 is TGCAGCGCCACGAATCGGGGTGGCACTGAAGCTTTCTTT.

This clonotype was detected only once. The genes are TRBV6-1 and TRBJ2-5, with TRBD2 matching 12 bases. Germline V gene lookup returns CDR1 MNHNS and CDR2 SASEGT. The CDR3 runs to 17 residues. After removal of 6 bases from V and 2 bases from J, the junction contained 10 bases not matched to a gene. The CDR3 loop reads CASSADLAGGEQETQYF. CDR3 coding DNA: TGTGCCAGCAGCGCAGACCTAGCGGGAGGGGAACAAGAGACCCAGTACTTC.

A single count supports this clonotype. The rearrangement links TRBV27 to TRBJ1-1; D unclear. Per the germline V gene, CDR1 is MNHEY and CDR2 is SMNVEV (reference sequence). The CDR3 totals 14 residues. V dropped 2 bases and J dropped 8 bases, with 15 bases sitting between them. CDR3 in DNA: TGTGCCAGCAGTTTACTAGCAACCGGTCCCGAAGCTTTCTTT. Translation gives CASSLLATGPEAFF.

The chain links TRBV6-2 or TRBV6-3 to TRBJ2-1; either TRBD1 or TRBD2 may supply D (6 bases each). The CDR3 runs 12 residues. Germline V gene sequence: CDR1 MNHEY, CDR2 SVGEGT. Trimming cost V 0 bases and J 10 bases, with 7 bases left between them. The CDR3 bases are TGTGCCAGCAGTTACTCGGGGGGCGAGCAGTTCTTC. Its translation: CASSYSGGEQFF.

For the CDR3, the DNA is TGTGCCTGGAGCCTTCCGGGACTAGAGACCCAGTACTTC. It yields the protein CAWSLPGLETQYF. This sequence joins TRBV30 and TRBJ2-5, with D maybe TRBD2 (6 bases). The CDR3 spans 13 residues. Germline V gene data show CDR1 as GTSNPN and CDR2 as SVGIG (reference sequence). The ends were cut back, 3 bases at V and 4 bases at J, with 12 bases in the middle.

This chain joins TRBV5-5 and TRBJ1-2; TRBD1 agrees at 11 bases. Germline-derived CDR1 and CDR2 are SGHKS and YYEKEE (reference sequence). The CDR3 sequence is 13 residues long. Trimming cost V 4 bases and J 6 bases; bases outside gene matches: 2. Here the CDR3 reads CASSRDRGNGYTF. The DNA for the CDR3 is TGTGCCAGCAGCCGGGACAGGGGGAATGGCTACACCTTC.

The chain employs TRBV29-1 and TRBJ1-5; TRBD1 agrees at 8 bases. Per the germline V gene, CDR1 is SQVTM and CDR2 is ANQGSEA. The CDR3 has 14 amino acids. The J segment lost 7 bases and the V segment lost 6 bases, leaving 11 bases of the junction unmatched. The CDR3 DNA reads TGCAGCGTCGCTACCGGGACAGGTCAACAGCCCCAGCATTTT. Protein: CSVATGTGQQPQHF.